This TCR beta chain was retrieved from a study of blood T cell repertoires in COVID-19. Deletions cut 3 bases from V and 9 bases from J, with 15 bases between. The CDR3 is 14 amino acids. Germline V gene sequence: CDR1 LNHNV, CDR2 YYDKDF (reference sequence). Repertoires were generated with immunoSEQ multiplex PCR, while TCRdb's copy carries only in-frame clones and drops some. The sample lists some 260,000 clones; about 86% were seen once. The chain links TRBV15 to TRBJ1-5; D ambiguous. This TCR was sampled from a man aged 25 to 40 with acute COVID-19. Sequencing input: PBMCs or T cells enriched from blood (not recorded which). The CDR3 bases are TGTGCCACCAGCAGCGAGCAGGCCCATGTGCCCCAGCATTTT. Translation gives CATSSEQAHVPQHF.